This T cell receptor (beta chain) was sequenced for a study of T cell changes during pregnancy in multiple sclerosis. Here immunoSEQ multiplex PCR was the method, and the copy in TCRdb shows in-frame clones only, minus some. The table records some 120,000 clones, 93% of them present only once. The CDR3 is 15 amino acids. V was shortened by 1 base and J by 0 bases, with 8 bases between the two germline ends. Germline-derived CDR1 and CDR2 are SGHKS and YYEKEE (reference sequence). This TCR derives from a female donor with multiple sclerosis, enrolled in a pregnancy study. The sequencing used peripheral blood, collected before pregnancy. The chain couples TRBV5-5 to TRBJ2-1; D is possibly TRBD2 (5 bases). The CDR3, as DNA: TGTGCCAGCAGCTTGAACGGGAACTCCTACAATGAGCAGTTCTTC. Translation: CASSLNGNSYNEQFF. The full variable domain, with the rest looked up from reference TRBV5-5 and TRBJ2-1, is DAGVTQSPTHLIKTRGQQVTLRCSPISGHKSVSWYQQVLGQGPQFIFQYYEKEERGRGNFPDRFSARQFPNYSSELNVNALLLGDSALYLCASSLNGNSYNEQFFGPGTRLTVL.